The sequence of this T cell receptor beta chain was determined in a study of beta chain features in type 1 diabetes. Overall study context: Patient and healthy donor groups were alike in age, gender and cell yields. Whole-study findings and limits: Moderate yet significant TCRB CDR3 shortening was seen in Type 1 diabetes patients in all four CD4+ subsets. The question left open here concerned HLA type influencing TCRB rearrangement. Relative to healthy donors, patients appeared to have naive, central memory and Treg TCRB repertoires that were more similar.

Sequencing targeted expressed TCRB transcripts, as all isolated RNA had been reverse transcribed. Here immunoSEQ multiplex PCR was the method, and the copy in TCRdb shows in-frame clones only, minus some. The sample gives hundreds of thousands of clones, 13% of which show up once; about 0.02% is in the top ten. The junction had 8 bases not matched to a gene; V was cut back by 4 bases and J by 5 bases. The CDR3 runs to 16 residues. Germline CDR1 and CDR2: SGHRS and YFSETQ. Sorting that relied on CD45RO/CCR7/CD25/CD127/CD95/CD27 yielded CD4+ naive, central memory, regulatory and stem cell-like memory cells. Points on this clone: Antigen unknown.

The chain combines TRBV5-1 with TRBJ2-3, with TRBD1 identical over 12 bases. The sequencing input was naive CD4+ T cells from blood. The receptor's source is a man between 18 and 29 years old with type 1 diabetes. This CDR3 reads CASSPSGTGGRDTQYF. Written as DNA, the CDR3 is TGCGCCAGCAGCCCGTCCGGGACAGGGGGCAGAGATACGCAGTATTTT.